This TCR beta chain was recovered during a study of blood T cell repertoires in COVID-19. As for the study in general: The samples span acute and convalescent COVID-19 from the United States, Italy and Spain. From T cells, B-cell-depleted T cells, or PBMCs came the material, which was cDNA or gDNA.

Per the original methods: Estimation of nucleated cell counts relied on the amplification of reference gene primers. Generated by immunoSEQ multiplex PCR, the TCRdb table keeps only in-frame clones and is missing some. D and trimming were read from the DNA, whereas the V and J calls and clone size are those reported in that table. This sample has 200,000 or so clones; 70% to 90% occur once, and the top ten carry about a tenth. Germline-derived CDR1 and CDR2 are SGHTA and FQGNSA. This CDR3 has 16 amino acids. With 5 bases clipped from V and 2 bases from J, the junction kept 7 bases outside the gene matches.

The receptor was isolated from a human donor with active or convalescent COVID-19. The donor label of this sample is uncertain. The chain has TRBV7-2 and TRBJ2-3; 10 bases line up with TRBD2. The specimen sequenced was peripheral blood. DNA for the CDR3: TGTGCCAGCAGCCCCTATGGACTAGCGGCCACAGATACGCAGTATTTT. It translates to CASSPYGLAATDTQYF.